One and the same sample provided the 23 T cell receptor beta chains below, sequenced in a study of blood T cell repertoires in COVID-19. The method was immunoSEQ multiplex PCR; TCRdb's version includes in-frame clones alone and lacks a portion of them. The sample records about 350,000 clones, over 85% being singletons. Sequenced: peripheral blood. These TCRs come from a woman aged 55 to 70 with COVID-19, enrolled during active disease.

This chain links TRBV15 with TRBJ2-7, with a tentative D call TRBD1 (5 bases). V dropped 2 bases and J dropped 5 bases, with 22 bases sitting between them. The CDR3 is 17 residues long. Germline values: CDR1 LNHNV, CDR2 YYDKDF (reference sequence). This CDR3 reads CATSRSRDSQGLHEQYF. The CDR3 region has the DNA TGTGCCACCAGCAGATCCCGTGACAGCCAGGGTTTGCACGAGCAGTACTTC.

The gene calls are TRBV19 and TRBJ1-1; 8 positions match TRBD1. Germline V gene sequence: CDR1 LNHDA, CDR2 SQIVND (reference sequence). V lost 5 bases and J lost 3; bases outside the gene matches: 8. This CDR3 is built from 15 residues. CDR3 loop: CASSANRGFYTEAFF. CDR3 DNA: TGTGCCAGTAGTGCCAACAGGGGGTTCTACACTGAAGCTTTCTTT.

This clone occurred a few times. The chain uses TRBV25-1 and TRBJ1-1; perhaps TRBD1 as D (6 bases). Trimming stripped 6 bases from V and 7 bases from J, with 12 bases between. The CDR3 spans 12 residues. From germline, CDR1 is MGHDK and CDR2 SYGVNS. The DNA for the CDR3 is TGTGCCAGCAGAGGTCAGGGGAATGAAGCTTTCTTT. Its protein is CASRGQGNEAFF. Supplemented by reference TRBV25-1 and TRBJ1-1, the full variable domain reads EADIYQTPRYLVIGTGKKITLECSQTMGHDKMYWYQQDPGMELHLIHYSYGVNSTEKGDLSSESTVSRIRTEHFPLTLESARPSHTSQYLCASRGQGNEAFFGQGTRLTVV.

The V call is TRBV29-1, the J call TRBJ2-2; TRBD1 agrees at 8 bases. V lost 5 bases to trimming and J lost 4 bases; unmatched junction nucleotides: 0. The CDR3 covers 12 residues. Germline-derived CDR1 and CDR2 are SQVTM and ANQGSEA. The chain's CDR3 is CSVTGGTGELFF. The CDR3, as DNA: TGCAGCGTTACAGGGGGCACCGGGGAGCTGTTTTTT.

In nucleotides, the CDR3 is TGTGCCAGCTCACCCGCAGGACAGGGGAATTCACCCCTCCACTTT. It translates to CASSPAGQGNSPLHF. The chain recombines TRBV18 with TRBJ1-6; 9 bases align to TRBD1. Germline lookup yields CDR1 KGHSH and CDR2 LQKENI. J was trimmed by 7 bases and V by 3 bases; bases with no gene match: 4. This CDR3 spans 15 amino acids.

The CDR3 loop is CASSSTGVTEAFF. CDR3 DNA sequence: TGTGCCAGCAGCTCAACAGGGGTGACTGAAGCTTTCTTT. J is TRBJ1-1 and V is TRBV11-3; 7 bases fit TRBD1. V trimming: 4 bases; J trimming: 5 bases; junction bases outside the gene matches: 4. CDR3 length: 13 residues. The V gene's germline CDR1 is SGHNT and CDR2 YENEEA.

The CDR3 DNA is TGTGCCAGCAGGATCCTAAGCGGTACTGAAGCTTTCTTT. Protein product: CASRILSGTEAFF. The V gene is TRBV7-2, the J gene TRBJ1-1; D unresolved. Trimming took off 6 bases at V and 5 bases at J, with 13 bases between the two ends. CDR1 is SGHTA and CDR2 is FQGNSA in the germline V gene. The CDR3 length is 13 residues.

V gene TRBV19 combines with J gene TRBJ1-5; D is undetermined. The CDR3 is 13 residues long. The germline gives CDR1 LNHDA, CDR2 SQIVND (reference sequence). The V end was cut by 7 bases, the J end by 8 bases, with 15 bases between. Here the CDR3 reads CASTRRQDEPQHF. Written as DNA, the CDR3 is TGTGCCAGTACTAGGAGGCAGGACGAGCCCCAGCATTTT.

The chain joins TRBV28 to TRBJ1-1; 11 bases are shared with TRBD1. The CDR3 covers 15 residues. The germline gives CDR1 MDHEN, CDR2 SYDVKM. After removal of 7 bases from V and 7 bases from J, the junction contained 11 bases not matched to a gene. This CDR3 reads CASNGRTGGVFEAFF. CDR3 in DNA: TGTGCCAGCAACGGCCGGACAGGGGGCGTTTTTGAAGCTTTCTTT.

The V and J genes are TRBV6-5 and TRBJ1-3; 9 bases map to TRBD1. Unmatched junction bases numbered 4, after V lost 6 bases and J lost 4 bases. Germline V CDR1 and CDR2: MNHEY, SVGAGI. This CDR3 is 14 amino acids long. In nucleotides, the CDR3 is TGTGCCAGCAGGCCCACAGGGGGCGGAAACACCATATATTTT. It is translated as CASRPTGGGNTIYF.

The V call is TRBV7-3, the J call TRBJ1-1; no definite D call. With 3 bases removed from V and 1 base from J, the gap between germline ends came to 6 bases. Germline CDR1 and CDR2: SGHTA and FQGTGA. The CDR3 contains 13 residues. The CDR3 coding sequence is TGTGCCAGCAGCTTCGAGGGGAACACTGAAGCTTTCTTT. Amino acids: CASSFEGNTEAFF.

This sequence joins TRBV19 and TRBJ1-5; TRBD1 aligns across 9 bases. The V gene's germline CDR1 is LNHDA and CDR2 SQIVND (reference sequence). V shed 10 bases, J shed 6 bases, and the junction held 10 bases outside the gene matches. CDR3 length: 14 residues. Here the CDR3 DNA reads TGTGCCACCACTGACAGGGGGGTTCCTCAGCCCCAGCATTTT. It is translated as CATTDRGVPQPQHF.

The chain carries TRBV15 and TRBJ1-4; D remains unclear. With 1 base removed from V and 7 bases from J, the gap between germline ends came to 10 bases. Germline V gene data show CDR1 as LNHNV and CDR2 as YYDKDF (reference sequence). The CDR3 spans 14 residues. CDR3 sequence (DNA): TGTGCCACCAGCAGAGGAGGGAAGGGTGAAAAACTGTTTTTT. Translated: CATSRGGKGEKLFF.

The chain is built from TRBV2 and TRBJ2-1; D possibly corresponds to TRBD2 (6 bases). Trimming stripped 8 bases from V and 5 bases from J, with 13 bases between. The CDR3 length is 13 residues. Germline CDR1 is SNHLY and CDR2 is FYNNEI. This CDR3 is CASSDYPNNEQFF. DNA for the CDR3: TGTGCCAGCTCGGACTACCCCAACAATGAGCAGTTCTTC.

This CDR3 is CASTTVPGGVEQYF. As DNA, the CDR3 is TGTGCCAGCACCACCGTCCCAGGGGGCGTTGAGCAGTACTTC. This rearrangement joins TRBV6-5 to TRBJ2-7; 8 bases map to TRBD1. The J segment lost 7 bases and the V segment lost 7 bases, leaving 12 bases of the junction unmatched. Per the germline V gene, CDR1 is MNHEY and CDR2 is SVGAGI. CDR3 length: 14 amino acids.

The chain combines TRBV7-9 with TRBJ2-1, with unresolved D. Germline V lookup: CDR1 SEHNR, CDR2 FQNEAQ (reference sequence). The CDR3 runs 13 residues. Trimming cost V 1 base and J 4 bases, with 5 bases left between them. Written as DNA, the CDR3 is TGTGCCAGCAGCTTAGGTCTTTACAATGAGCAGTTCTTC. It yields the protein CASSLGLYNEQFF.

This chain links TRBV9 with TRBJ1-3, with 9 bases matching TRBD1. CDR1 is SGDLS, CDR2 YYNGEE, per germline. Trimming took 0 bases from V and 0 from J; bases not matched to a gene: 4. The CDR3 runs to 17 residues. The CDR3 loop is CASSVEGQGLSGNTIYF. In DNA, the CDR3 is TGTGCCAGCAGCGTAGAGGGACAGGGTCTCTCTGGAAACACCATATATTTT.

The V and J genes are TRBV29-1 and TRBJ1-1; TRBD1 might be the D (5 bases). The V end lost 6 bases, the J end lost 6 bases, and 17 bases lay between the germline ends. Germline loops: CDR1 SQVTM, CDR2 ANQGSEA. The CDR3 has 13 amino acids. CDR3 coding DNA: TGCAGCGTCCACCGGACGGGGGAGGCTGAAGCTTTCTTT. Amino acid sequence: CSVHRTGEAEAFF.

The chain uses TRBV7-3 and TRBJ1-6; 9 nucleotides align to TRBD1. There are 18 residues in the CDR3. Losses at the gene ends were 5 bases for V and 4 bases for J; bases not matched to a gene: 12. Germline V CDR1 and CDR2: SGHTA, FQGTGA. CDR3: CASSRTGEWLFYNSPLHF. CDR3 coding DNA: TGTGCCAGCAGCCGGACAGGGGAGTGGCTCTTTTATAATTCACCCCTCCACTTT.

This chain uses TRBV6-5 with TRBJ1-6; 8 positions match TRBD1. This CDR3 is built from 13 residues. Per the germline V gene, CDR1 is MNHEY and CDR2 is SVGAGI. V was pared by 5 bases and J by 9 bases, with 3 bases of the junction left unmatched. CDR3 sequence reads: CASSQGASSPLHF. The CDR3 coding sequence is TGTGCCAGCAGTCAGGGGGCAAGTTCACCCCTCCACTTT.

This clone was detected once. The rearrangement joins TRBV27 to TRBJ2-6, with D possibly TRBD1 on 5 matching bases. The V gene lost 7 bases and the J gene lost 2 bases, with 9 bases spanning the gap. The CDR3 contains 14 residues. Germline V gene lookup returns CDR1 MNHEY and CDR2 SMNVEV (reference sequence). Here the CDR3 reads CASKAGTGANVLTF. CDR3 nucleotide sequence: TGTGCCAGCAAGGCAGGGACTGGGGCCAACGTCCTGACTTTC.

The chain combines TRBV3-1 (or the pseudogene TRBV3-2) with TRBJ1-4; D is unresolved. CDR1 LGHDT and CDR2 YNNKEL come from the germline V gene (reference sequence). V dropped 5 bases and J dropped 7 bases, with 14 bases sitting between them. CDR3 length: 14 residues. The CDR3 loop reads CASSSARRGEKLFF. The CDR3 coding sequence is TGTGCCAGCAGCTCCGCAAGACGGGGTGAAAAACTGTTTTTT.

The rearrangement uses TRBV5-1 and TRBJ2-6; 7 positions agree with TRBD1. The length of the CDR3 is 18 residues. V shed 5 bases, J shed 0 bases, and the junction held 11 bases outside the gene matches. Germline V gene lookup returns CDR1 SGHRS and CDR2 YFSETQ. CDR3 sequence: CASSSWGTDNSGANVLTF. The CDR3 nucleotides are TGCGCCAGCAGTTCCTGGGGGACAGATAACTCTGGGGCCAACGTCCTGACTTTC.